The 22 T cell receptor beta chains given below trace back to one sample, sequenced in a study of CD8 T cells in ankylosing spondylitis. TCRdb re-analysed the 5' RACE reads in MiXCR, keeping a single row per CDR3 protein. The data hold some 250,000 distinct CDR3 sequences, with 24% observed a single time. Sequencing input: blood, either unsorted or a sorted T cell fraction (not recorded which). The source is a male donor with ankylosing spondylitis or in good health (not recorded which).

This clonotype turned up a few times. This chain connects TRBV20-1 to TRBJ2-5, with D maybe TRBD2 (6 bases). The V and J ends lost 3 bases and 0 bases respectively, with 8 bases between them. The germline gives CDR1 DFQATT, CDR2 SNEGSKA (reference sequence). The CDR3 has 13 amino acids. The DNA of the CDR3 is TGCAGTGCTAGCGGGGGAGACCAAGAGACCCAGTACTTC. Protein sequence: CSASGGDQETQYF.

This clonotype was observed many times. The rearrangement joins TRBV5-1 to TRBJ2-7, with 7 bases aligning to TRBD1. The germline gives CDR1 SGHRS, CDR2 YFSETQ. V was clipped by 4 bases and J by 3 bases; unmatched bases: 7. CDR3 length: 14 amino acids. CDR3 in DNA: TGCGCCAGCAGCCCCGGGACAGACTTCTACGAGCAGTACTTC. Protein: CASSPGTDFYEQYF.

In its sample, this clonotype was seen once. The chain joins TRBV15 to TRBJ1-5, with D perhaps matching TRBD1 (5 bases). The CDR3 has 16 residues. The V end was cut by 5 bases, the J end by 0 bases, with 14 bases between. In germline, CDR1 is LNHNV, CDR2 YYDKDF (reference sequence). This CDR3 is CATSPSRGYSNQPQHF. The CDR3 DNA sequence: TGTGCCACCAGCCCGTCGAGGGGTTATAGCAATCAGCCCCAGCATTTT.

The rearrangement uses TRBV20-1 and TRBJ2-7; D uncertain. Germline V CDR1 and CDR2: DFQATT, SNEGSKA (reference sequence). This CDR3 has 12 amino acids. Trimming left V 0 bases short and J 3 bases short, with 6 bases between. The CDR3 here is CSARDSFYEQYF. The CDR3 region has the DNA TGCAGTGCTAGAGACAGCTTCTACGAGCAGTACTTC.

Ten or more counts support this clonotype. The chain links TRBV29-1 to TRBJ2-3; TRBD1 might be the D (6 bases). Trimming removed 5 bases at V and 5 bases at J, with 14 bases between. This CDR3 has 13 amino acids. Germline V CDR1 and CDR2: SQVTM, ANQGSEA. The CDR3 reads CSVPWQGIDTQYF. DNA of the CDR3: TGCAGCGTTCCGTGGCAGGGGATAGATACGCAGTATTTT.

This clonotype has ten or more counts. The genes are TRBV25-1 and TRBJ2-3; TRBD2 agrees at 7 bases. J gave up 5 bases and V 3 bases, and 8 bases lay outside the gene matches. CDR1 MGHDK and CDR2 SYGVNS come from the germline V gene. The CDR3 consists of 15 residues. CDR3 amino acids: CASSDPAGPGDTQYF. In nucleotides, the CDR3 is TGTGCCAGCAGTGATCCAGCGGGGCCGGGAGATACGCAGTATTTT.

Many counts were recorded for this clonotype. CDR3 in amino acids: CASSLRWGTRNTGELFF. The CDR3 DNA reads as TGTGCCAGCAGCTTACGGTGGGGGACAAGGAACACCGGGGAGCTGTTTTTT. The chain recombines TRBV7-7 with TRBJ2-2; tentative D call: TRBD1 (6 bases). Trimming pared 2 bases from V and 1 base from J, leaving 14 bases between. The CDR3 is made up of 17 amino acids. In germline, CDR1 is SSHAT, CDR2 FNYEAQ (reference sequence).

This clonotype has more than one count but fewer than ten. The chain uses TRBV20-1 and TRBJ2-7; 7 nucleotides line up with TRBD1. V shed 2 bases, J shed 3 bases, and the junction held 10 bases outside the gene matches. This CDR3 is 15 amino acids long. Germline CDR1 reads DFQATT; CDR2 reads SNEGSKA (reference sequence). CDR3: CSARPLRDRDYEQYF. The CDR3 coding sequence is TGCAGTGCTAGACCACTACGGGACAGAGACTACGAGCAGTACTTC.

In its sample, this clonotype was seen many times. This sequence joins TRBV5-1 and TRBJ2-3; the D is unclear. Trimming took 0 bases from V and 2 from J, leaving 13 bases between them. The CDR3 sequence is 16 residues long. CDR1 is SGHRS and CDR2 is YFSETQ in the germline V gene. DNA of the CDR3: TGCGCCAGCAGCTTGGGGTTGGGCCTATACACAGATACGCAGTATTTT. It translates to CASSLGLGLYTDTQYF. Full variable domain (rest looked up from reference TRBV5-1 and TRBJ2-3): KAGVTQTPRYLIKTRGQQVTLSCSPISGHRSVSWYQQTPGQGLQFLFEYFSETQRNKGNFPGRFSGRQFSNSRSEMNVSTLELGDSALYLCASSLGLGLYTDTQYFGPGTRLTVL.

This clonotype came up many times. This chain connects TRBV3-1 to TRBJ2-1; no reliable D call. The germline gives CDR1 LGHDT, CDR2 YNNKEL (reference sequence). Trimming stripped 5 bases from V and 5 bases from J, with 13 bases between. The CDR3 is made up of 14 amino acids. The CDR3 region has the DNA TGTGCCAGCAGCGCCCGGTCCGCGGACAATGAGCAGTTCTTC. This translates into CASSARSADNEQFF.

This chain connects TRBV29-1 to TRBJ1-2; the D is unclear. Germline V CDR1 and CDR2: SQVTM, ANQGSEA. The CDR3 is 11 amino acids. Trimming took 4 bases from V and 1 from J, leaving 4 bases between them. The CDR3 nucleotides read TGCAGCGTTGGGGTTAACTATGGCTACACCTTC. Amino acids: CSVGVNYGYTF. The entire variable domain, with the rest obtained from reference TRBV29-1 and TRBJ1-2, is as follows: SAVISQKPSRDICQRGTSLTIQCQVDSQVTMMFWYRQQPGQSLTLIATANQGSEATYESGFVIDKFPISRPNLTFSTLTVSNMSPEDSSIYLCSVGVNYGYTFGSGTRLTVV.

This clonotype was observed at least ten times. The chain couples TRBV6-5 to TRBJ1-5; D not resolved. V gave up 2 bases and J gave up 6 bases, with 8 bases separating them. The CDR3 is 13 amino acids. Germline V gene lookup returns CDR1 MNHEY and CDR2 SVGAGI. Here the CDR3 reads CASSYGWGQPQHF. The CDR3 DNA sequence: TGTGCCAGCAGTTACGGTTGGGGTCAGCCCCAGCATTTT.

This chain connects TRBV20-1 to TRBJ2-3; possibly TRBD2 for D (6 bases). This CDR3 is built from 11 residues. Per the germline V gene, CDR1 is DFQATT and CDR2 is SNEGSKA (reference sequence). Trimming pared 6 bases from V and 6 bases from J, leaving 10 bases between. CDR3 in DNA: TGCAGTGCCCCCCGGGGGGATACGCAGTATTTT. Translated: CSAPRGDTQYF.

This clonotype was seen a handful of times. The V gene is TRBV12-3 or TRBV12-4, the J gene TRBJ2-5, with TRBD2 matching 15 bases. This CDR3 is 16 amino acids long. V gave up 6 bases and J gave up 2 bases; unmatched junction bases: 4. CDR3 amino acids: CASSPGLAGGQETQYF. The CDR3 region has the DNA TGTGCCAGCAGCCCAGGACTAGCGGGGGGGCAAGAGACCCAGTACTTC.

The genes are TRBV5-1 and TRBJ2-6, with TRBD1 matching over 8 bases. After removal of 2 bases from V and 2 bases from J, the junction contained 9 bases not matched to a gene. This CDR3 region has 18 residues. CDR1 and CDR2 from the germline V gene are SGHRS and YFSETQ. CDR3 in amino acids: CASSLKITGGAGANVLTF. As DNA, the CDR3 is TGCGCCAGCAGCTTAAAGATTACAGGGGGTGCTGGGGCCAACGTCCTGACTTTC.

This clonotype has a count of ten or more. This chain links TRBV15 with TRBJ2-3; D possibly corresponds to TRBD1 (5 bases). The germline V and J ends were trimmed by 1 base and 4 bases, with 12 bases remaining between them. CDR1 LNHNV and CDR2 YYDKDF come from the germline V gene (reference sequence). The CDR3 is made up of 15 amino acids. DNA of the CDR3: TGTGCCACCAGCAGAGGGGCAGGGTCCTCAGATACGCAGTATTTT. As protein: CATSRGAGSSDTQYF.

J is TRBJ1-1 and V is TRBV29-1; D unclear. This CDR3 is built from 13 residues. Germline V lookup: CDR1 SQVTM, CDR2 ANQGSEA. V was shortened by 3 bases and J by 1 base, with 9 bases between the two germline ends. Written as DNA, the CDR3 is TGCAGCGTTGATGAGAGGAAGAACACTGAAGCTTTCTTT. It is translated as CSVDERKNTEAFF.

This clonotype appeared many times. V gene TRBV20-1 combines with J gene TRBJ2-2; 10 bases fit TRBD2. V dropped 5 bases and J dropped 2; count of bases not matched to a gene: 8. Germline V lookup: CDR1 DFQATT, CDR2 SNEGSKA (reference sequence). The CDR3 is made up of 16 amino acids. This CDR3 is CSAQLRTSGNTGELFF. For the CDR3, the DNA is TGCAGTGCTCAACTCAGGACTAGCGGAAACACCGGGGAGCTGTTTTTT.

V gene TRBV12-3 or TRBV12-4 combines with J gene TRBJ2-1; TRBD2 agrees at 12 bases. CDR3 length: 15 amino acids. Unmatched junction bases numbered 7, after V lost 3 bases and J lost 10 bases. CDR3 nucleotide sequence: TGTGCCAGCAGTTTCCGACTAGCGGGGGTGAACGAGCAGTTCTTC. This gives the protein CASSFRLAGVNEQFF.

This clonotype has a count of ten or more. The chain carries TRBV10-1 and TRBJ2-3; 8 positions match TRBD2. Germline CDR1 and CDR2: WNHNN and SYGVQD (reference sequence). V was pared by 10 bases and J by 0 bases, with 6 bases of the junction left unmatched. The CDR3 totals 14 residues. The CDR3 reads CATQAGASTDTQYF. The CDR3 DNA sequence: TGCGCCACCCAAGCGGGGGCAAGCACAGATACGCAGTATTTT.

V usage is TRBV6-1 and J usage is TRBJ2-2; maybe TRBD1 (5 bases). The CDR3 length is 13 residues. In germline, CDR1 is MNHNS, CDR2 SASEGT. Trimming removed 9 bases from V and 4 bases from J, with 12 bases in between. The CDR3 sequence: CASRTTSTGELFF. The CDR3 DNA is TGTGCCAGTAGGACAACCTCCACCGGGGAGCTGTTTTTT.

The gene calls are TRBV7-2 and TRBJ2-1; no reliable D call. Trimming removed 0 bases at V and 4 bases at J, with 7 bases between. CDR3 length: 14 residues. The germline V gene encodes CDR1 SGHTA and CDR2 FQGNSA. Here the CDR3 DNA reads TGTGCCAGCAGCTTAGCGCTGGCGTACAATGAGCAGTTCTTC. This sequence encodes CASSLALAYNEQFF.